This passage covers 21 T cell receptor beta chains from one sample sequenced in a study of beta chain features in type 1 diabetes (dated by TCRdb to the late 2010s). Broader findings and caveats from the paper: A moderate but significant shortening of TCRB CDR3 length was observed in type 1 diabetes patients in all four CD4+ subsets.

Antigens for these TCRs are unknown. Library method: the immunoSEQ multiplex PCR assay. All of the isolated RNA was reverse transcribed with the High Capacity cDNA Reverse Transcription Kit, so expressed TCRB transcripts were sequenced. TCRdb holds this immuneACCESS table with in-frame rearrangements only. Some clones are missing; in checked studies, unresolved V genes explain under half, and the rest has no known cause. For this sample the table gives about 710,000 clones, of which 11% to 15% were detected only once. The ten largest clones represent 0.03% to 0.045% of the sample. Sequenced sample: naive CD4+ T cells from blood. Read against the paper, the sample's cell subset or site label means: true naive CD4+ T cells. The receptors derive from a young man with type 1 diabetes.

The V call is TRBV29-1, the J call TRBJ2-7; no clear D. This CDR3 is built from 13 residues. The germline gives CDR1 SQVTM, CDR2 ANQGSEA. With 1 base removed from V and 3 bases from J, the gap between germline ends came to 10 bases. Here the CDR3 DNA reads TGCAGCGTTGAAGTTGGTTCAGACTACGAGCAGTACTTC. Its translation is CSVEVGSDYEQYF.

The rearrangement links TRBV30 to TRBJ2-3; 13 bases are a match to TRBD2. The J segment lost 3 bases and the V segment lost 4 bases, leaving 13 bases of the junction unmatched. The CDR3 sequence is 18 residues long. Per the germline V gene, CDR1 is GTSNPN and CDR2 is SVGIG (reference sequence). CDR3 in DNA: TGTGCCTGGAACACCGGGACTAGCGGGACGTTCGGTACAGATACGCAGTATTTT. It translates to CAWNTGTSGTFGTDTQYF.

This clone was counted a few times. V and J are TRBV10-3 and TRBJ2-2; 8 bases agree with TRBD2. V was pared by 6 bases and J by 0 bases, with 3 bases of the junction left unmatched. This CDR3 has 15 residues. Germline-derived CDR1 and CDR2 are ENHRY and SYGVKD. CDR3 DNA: TGTGCCATCAGAGAGGGACTAGCGAACACCGGGGAGCTGTTTTTT. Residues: CAIREGLANTGELFF.

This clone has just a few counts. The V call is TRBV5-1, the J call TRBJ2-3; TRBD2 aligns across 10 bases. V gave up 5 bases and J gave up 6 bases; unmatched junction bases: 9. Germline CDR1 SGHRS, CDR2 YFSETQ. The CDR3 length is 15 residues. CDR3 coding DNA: TGCGCCAGCAGAGGGACTAGCGCCCCGGGGGATACGCAGTATTTT. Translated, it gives CASRGTSAPGDTQYF.

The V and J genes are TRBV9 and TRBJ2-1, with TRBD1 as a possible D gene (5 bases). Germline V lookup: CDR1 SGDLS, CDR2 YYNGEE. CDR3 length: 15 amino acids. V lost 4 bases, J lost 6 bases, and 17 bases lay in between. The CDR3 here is CASSLTTGRVNEQFF. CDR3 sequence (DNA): TGTGCCAGCAGCCTGACCACGGGCAGGGTCAATGAGCAGTTCTTC. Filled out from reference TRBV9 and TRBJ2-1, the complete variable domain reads DSGVTQTPKHLITATGQRVTLRCSPRSGDLSVYWYQQSLDQGLQFLIQYYNGEERAKGNILERFSAQQFPDLHSELNLSSLELGDSALYFCASSLTTGRVNEQFFGPGTRLTVL.

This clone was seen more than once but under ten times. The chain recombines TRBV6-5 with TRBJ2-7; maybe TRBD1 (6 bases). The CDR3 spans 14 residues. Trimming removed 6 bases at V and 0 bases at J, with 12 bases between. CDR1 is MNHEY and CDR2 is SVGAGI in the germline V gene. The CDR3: CASSRGQFSYEQYF. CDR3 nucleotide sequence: TGTGCCAGCAGCAGAGGACAGTTCTCCTACGAGCAGTACTTC.

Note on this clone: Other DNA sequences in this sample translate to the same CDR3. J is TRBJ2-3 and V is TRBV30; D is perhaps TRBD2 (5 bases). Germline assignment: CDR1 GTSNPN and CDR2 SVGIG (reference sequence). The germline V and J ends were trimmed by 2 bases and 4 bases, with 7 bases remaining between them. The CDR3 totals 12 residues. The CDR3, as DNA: TGTGCCTGGAGTCTAGCAGCAGATACGCAGTATTTT. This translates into CAWSLAADTQYF.

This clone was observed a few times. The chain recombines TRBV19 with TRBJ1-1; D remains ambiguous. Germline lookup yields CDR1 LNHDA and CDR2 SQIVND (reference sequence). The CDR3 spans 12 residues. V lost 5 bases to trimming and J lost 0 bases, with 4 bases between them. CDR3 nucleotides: TGTGCCAGTAGTTGGATGAACACTGAAGCTTTCTTT. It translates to CASSWMNTEAFF.

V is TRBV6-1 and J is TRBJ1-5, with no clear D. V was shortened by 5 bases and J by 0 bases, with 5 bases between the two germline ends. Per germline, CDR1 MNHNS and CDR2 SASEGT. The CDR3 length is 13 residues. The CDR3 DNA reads TGTGCCAGCAGTCGCTTTAGCAATCAGCCCCAGCATTTT. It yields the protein CASSRFSNQPQHF.

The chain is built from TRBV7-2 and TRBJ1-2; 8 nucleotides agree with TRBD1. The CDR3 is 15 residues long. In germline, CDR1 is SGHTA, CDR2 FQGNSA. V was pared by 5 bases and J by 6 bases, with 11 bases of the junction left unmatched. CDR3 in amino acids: CASSVTPGTGNGYTF. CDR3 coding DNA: TGTGCCAGCAGCGTAACACCCGGGACAGGAAATGGCTACACCTTC.

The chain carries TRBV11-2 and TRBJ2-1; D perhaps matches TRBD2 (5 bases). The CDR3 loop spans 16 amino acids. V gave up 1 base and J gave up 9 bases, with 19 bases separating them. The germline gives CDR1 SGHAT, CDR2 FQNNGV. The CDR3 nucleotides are TGTGCCAGCAGCTTAGCCTCCGTGCTATCCCGGGGTGAGCAGTTCTTC. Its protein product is CASSLASVLSRGEQFF.

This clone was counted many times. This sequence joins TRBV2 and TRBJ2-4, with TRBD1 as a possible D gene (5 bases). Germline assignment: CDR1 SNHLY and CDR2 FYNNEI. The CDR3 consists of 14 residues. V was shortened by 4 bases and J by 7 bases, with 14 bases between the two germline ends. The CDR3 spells CASSVGRQNNIQYF. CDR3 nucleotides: TGTGCCAGCAGTGTTGGAAGACAGAACAACATTCAGTACTTC.

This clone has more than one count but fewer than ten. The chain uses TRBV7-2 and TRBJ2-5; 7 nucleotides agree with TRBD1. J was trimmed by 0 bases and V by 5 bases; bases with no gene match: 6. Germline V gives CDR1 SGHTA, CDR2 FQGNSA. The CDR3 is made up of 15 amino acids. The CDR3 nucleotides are TGTGCCAGCAGCCGGGACAGCTGGTACCAAGAGACCCAGTACTTC. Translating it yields CASSRDSWYQETQYF.

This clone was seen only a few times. The CDR3: CSVASGVRTTEAFF. CDR3 nucleotides: TGCAGCGTTGCTTCCGGGGTCAGAACAACTGAAGCTTTCTTT. The rearrangement uses TRBV29-1 and TRBJ1-1; the D is unclear. The CDR3 is 14 residues long. The V end lost 4 bases, the J end lost 5 bases, and 17 bases lay between the germline ends. Looked up from germline, CDR1 is SQVTM and CDR2 is ANQGSEA.

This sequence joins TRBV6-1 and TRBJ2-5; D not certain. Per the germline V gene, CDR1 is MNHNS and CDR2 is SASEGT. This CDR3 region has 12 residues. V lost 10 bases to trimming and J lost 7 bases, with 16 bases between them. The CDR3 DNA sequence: TGTGCCACCTTAGCTAGGGTCGGGACCCAGTACTTC. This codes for CATLARVGTQYF.

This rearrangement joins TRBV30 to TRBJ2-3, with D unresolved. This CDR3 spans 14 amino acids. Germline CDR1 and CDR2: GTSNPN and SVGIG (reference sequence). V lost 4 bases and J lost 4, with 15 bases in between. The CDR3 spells CAWKGSYGADTQYF. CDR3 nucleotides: TGTGCCTGGAAGGGTAGTTACGGTGCAGATACGCAGTATTTT.

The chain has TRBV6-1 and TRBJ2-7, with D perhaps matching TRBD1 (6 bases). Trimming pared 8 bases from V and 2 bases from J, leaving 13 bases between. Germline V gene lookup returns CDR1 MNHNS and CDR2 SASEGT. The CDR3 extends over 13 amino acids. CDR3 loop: CASEGTLTYEQYF. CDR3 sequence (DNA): TGTGCCAGCGAGGGGACACTGACCTACGAGCAGTACTTC.

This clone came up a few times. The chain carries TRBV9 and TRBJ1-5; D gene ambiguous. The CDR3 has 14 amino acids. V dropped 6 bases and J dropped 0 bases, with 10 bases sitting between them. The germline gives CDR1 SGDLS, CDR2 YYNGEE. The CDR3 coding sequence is TGTGCCAGCAAGGACCGAGATAGCAATCAGCCCCAGCATTTT. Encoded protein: CASKDRDSNQPQHF.

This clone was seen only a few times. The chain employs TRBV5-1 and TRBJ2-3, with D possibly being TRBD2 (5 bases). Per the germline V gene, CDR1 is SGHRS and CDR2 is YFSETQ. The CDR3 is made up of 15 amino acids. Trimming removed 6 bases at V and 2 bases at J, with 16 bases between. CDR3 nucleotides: TGCGCCAGCAAGGTGGTGGGAGAGGACACAGATACGCAGTATTTT. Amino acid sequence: CASKVVGEDTDTQYF.

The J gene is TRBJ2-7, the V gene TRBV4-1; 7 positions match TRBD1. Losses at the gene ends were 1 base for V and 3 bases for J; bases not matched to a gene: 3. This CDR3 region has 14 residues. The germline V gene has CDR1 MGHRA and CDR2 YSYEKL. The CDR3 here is CASSQGNRGYEQYF. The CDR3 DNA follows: TGCGCCAGCAGCCAAGGAAACAGGGGCTACGAGCAGTACTTC.

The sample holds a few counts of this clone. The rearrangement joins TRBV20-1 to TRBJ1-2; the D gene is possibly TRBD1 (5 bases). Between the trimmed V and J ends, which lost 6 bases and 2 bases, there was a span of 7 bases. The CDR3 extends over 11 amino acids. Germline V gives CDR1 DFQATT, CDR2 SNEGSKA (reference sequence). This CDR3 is CSAGGNYGYTF. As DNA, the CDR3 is TGCAGTGCCGGGGGGAACTATGGCTACACCTTC.